The rows below give T cell receptor beta chains drawn from one sample of a study of human T cells and chemical hapten exposure. TCRdb re-called the RACE reads with MiXCR, one entry per CDR3 protein. Among 250,000 to 300,000 distinct CDR3 sequences listed, roughly 8% were seen once. The sequences come from whole blood, collected in connection with sensitization to the hapten diphenylcyclopropenone (DPC). Receptors originate from a man aged 18 to 30 with alopecia areata. Some clones in this sample may be carry-over from other donors' samples. Each CDR3 is given with its conserved first and last residue. Each record gives: J gene, D gene, clone size, V gene, CDR3 DNA, CDR3 protein. D genes are given only for firm matches. Size is omitted from some rows. Given values are once, few, many or a class for expanded clones.

j_call: TRBJ1-6
d_call: .
clone_size: many
v_call: TRBV6-5
cdr3_nt: TGTGCCAGCAGTTATTCAACAGGGTCTCGCGCGTGGAATTCACCCCTCCACTTT
cdr3_aa: CASSYSTGSRAWNSPLHF

j_call: TRBJ1-2
d_call: .
clone_size: few
v_call: TRBV6-5
cdr3_nt: TGTGCCAGCAGTTACACGACAGGCCTTTATGGCTACACCTTC
cdr3_aa: CASSYTTGLYGYTF

j_call: TRBJ1-2
d_call: TRBD1
clone_size: few
v_call: TRBV10-2
cdr3_nt: TGCGCCAGCAATTCGGTGACAGGGGTAAACTATGGCTACACCTTC
cdr3_aa: CASNSVTGVNYGYTF

j_call: TRBJ1-1
d_call: .
clone_size: few
v_call: TRBV14
cdr3_nt: TGTGCCAGCAGCCCCATGAGCGGCGCGAACACTGAAGCTTTCTTT
cdr3_aa: CASSPMSGANTEAFF

j_call: TRBJ2-1
d_call: .
clone_size: many
v_call: TRBV7-9
cdr3_nt: TGTGCCAGCAGCTCTGATACAGGGTCAGCCTACAATGAGCAGTTCTTC
cdr3_aa: CASSSDTGSAYNEQFF

j_call: TRBJ2-4
d_call: .
clone_size: few
v_call: TRBV7-8
cdr3_nt: TGTGCCAGCAGCTCCACAGCATTCAAAAACATTCAGTACTTC
cdr3_aa: CASSSTAFKNIQYF

j_call: TRBJ1-4
d_call: .
clone_size: few
v_call: TRBV6-6
cdr3_nt: TGTGCCAGCTTTGCAGGGATCGGTGAAAAACTGTTTTTT
cdr3_aa: CASFAGIGEKLFF

j_call: TRBJ2-7
d_call: TRBD1
clone_size: .
v_call: TRBV4-3
cdr3_nt: TGCGCCAGCAGCCAAGAGGGACAGGGGGCGAACTCCGAGCAGTACTTC
cdr3_aa: CASSQEGQGANSEQYF

j_call: TRBJ2-1
d_call: TRBD1
clone_size: .
v_call: TRBV25-1
cdr3_nt: TGTGCCAGCAGTCAACAGGGGGCGCGGGGACATGAGCAGTTCTTC
cdr3_aa: CASSQQGARGHEQFF

j_call: TRBJ2-7
d_call: .
clone_size: .
v_call: TRBV20-1
cdr3_nt: TGCAGTGCTAGAACCTACGAGCAGTACTTC
cdr3_aa: CSARTYEQYF

j_call: TRBJ2-1
d_call: .
clone_size: once
v_call: TRBV28
cdr3_nt: TGTGTCAGCATCCCCCCAGGTCTAGCGCTCTCCTACAATGAGCAGTTCTTC
cdr3_aa: CVSIPPGLALSYNEQFF

j_call: TRBJ1-1
d_call: .
clone_size: .
v_call: TRBV6-1
cdr3_nt: TGTGCCAGCAGTGAAGTTCCCAGGATGAACACTGAAGCTTTCTTT
cdr3_aa: CASSEVPRMNTEAFF

j_call: TRBJ1-2
d_call: .
clone_size: .
v_call: TRBV5-1
cdr3_nt: TGCGCCAGCACGGGCGATTCTGATGGCTACACCTTC
cdr3_aa: CASTGDSDGYTF

j_call: TRBJ2-4
d_call: TRBD2
clone_size: few
v_call: TRBV2
cdr3_nt: TGTGCCAGCAGTGAGCAAGAGCGGGGGGGCCATGACATTCAGTACTTC
cdr3_aa: CASSEQERGGHDIQYF

j_call: TRBJ2-5
d_call: .
clone_size: .
v_call: TRBV6-5
cdr3_nt: TGTGCCAGCAGTTACCCGGACGAGACCCAGTACTTC
cdr3_aa: CASSYPDETQYF

j_call: TRBJ2-5
d_call: TRBD2
clone_size: many
v_call: TRBV27
cdr3_nt: TGTGCCAGCAGTTTATCGGCTAGCGGGGGCTCAGGAGAGACCCAGTACTTC
cdr3_aa: CASSLSASGGSGETQYF

j_call: TRBJ2-5
d_call: .
clone_size: .
v_call: TRBV18
cdr3_nt: TGTGCCAGCTCACCACCGGTCCTGCAAGAGACCCAGTACTTC
cdr3_aa: CASSPPVLQETQYF